This T cell receptor (beta chain) is from a study of CDR3 diversity in severe acne. TCRdb fed the PCR reads into MiXCR, producing one record per CDR3 protein. The sample lists about 90,000 distinct CDR3 sequences; approximately 52% were seen once. This CDR3 contains 14 residues. CDR1 SGHDT and CDR2 YYEEEE come from the germline V gene. Trimming took off 1 base at V and 2 bases at J, with 10 bases between the two ends. The sequence derives from a male donor in good health, serving as a control. The source material was blood. The chain employs TRBV5-6 and TRBJ2-7; D is unclear. The CDR3 DNA follows: TGTGCCAGCAGCTTGTGGGCTCCCGCCTACGAGCAGTACTTC. Translating it yields CASSLWAPAYEQYF.